One sample yielded the 18 T cell receptor beta chains listed below, sequenced in a study of blood T cell repertoires in COVID-19. The data were produced by immunoSEQ multiplex PCR, yet TCRdb's version contains in-frame clones alone and is incomplete. The sample holds approximately 30,000 clones, over 90% seen once. Material: peripheral blood. These receptors originate from a human donor in a cohort sampled during active COVID-19.

The chain uses TRBV28 and TRBJ1-3, with D possibly matching TRBD1 (6 bases). Germline V gene data show CDR1 as MDHEN and CDR2 as SYDVKM. The length of the CDR3 is 14 residues. V lost 4 bases, J lost 4 bases, and 11 bases lay in between. The CDR3 loop is CASSWGRAGNTIYF. The DNA for the CDR3 is TGTGCCAGCAGTTGGGGGCGGGCGGGAAACACCATATATTTT.

The rearrangement joins TRBV5-1 to TRBJ1-2; TRBD1 is a possible D gene (6 bases). V was trimmed by 1 base and J by 4 bases, leaving 20 bases between them. Germline V gene data show CDR1 as SGHRS and CDR2 as YFSETQ. CDR3 length: 17 amino acids. The CDR3 coding sequence is TGCGCCAGCAGCTTGTCAGGGGACGTCAGTTACATCTATGGCTACACCTTC. It encodes CASSLSGDVSYIYGYTF. The full variable domain, completed using reference TRBV5-1 and TRBJ1-2, is KAGVTQTPRYLIKTRGQQVTLSCSPISGHRSVSWYQQTPGQGLQFLFEYFSETQRNKGNFPGRFSGRQFSNSRSEMNVSTLELGDSALYLCASSLSGDVSYIYGYTFGSGTRLTVV.

The V call is TRBV27, the J call TRBJ2-1; D is undetermined. V gave up 3 bases and J gave up 4 bases, with 7 bases separating them. The germline V gene encodes CDR1 MNHEY and CDR2 SMNVEV (reference sequence). The CDR3 spans 13 residues. CDR3: CASSLSVYNEQFF. The CDR3 bases are TGTGCCAGCAGTTTGTCCGTATACAATGAGCAGTTCTTC.

This rearrangement joins TRBV14 to TRBJ1-5, with 7 bases that match TRBD1. The germline V gene encodes CDR1 SGHDN and CDR2 FVKESK. This CDR3 region has 17 residues. Trimming removed 3 bases from V and 3 bases from J; junction bases left unmatched: 11. CDR3 sequence reads: CASSHPKRTGLNQPQHF. The CDR3 DNA reads TGTGCCAGCAGCCACCCAAAGAGGACAGGCCTCAATCAGCCCCAGCATTTT.

The V call is TRBV11-2, the J call TRBJ2-1; 8 bases fit TRBD1. The junction had 12 bases not matched to a gene; V was cut back by 5 bases and J by 3 bases. From germline, CDR1 is SGHAT and CDR2 FQNNGV. This CDR3 contains 17 residues. The CDR3 nucleotides read TGTGCCAGCAGCCGCGGACAGGGCCAACCCTACTACAATGAGCAGTTCTTC. This translates into CASSRGQGQPYYNEQFF.

This chain links TRBV6-2 or TRBV6-3 with TRBJ2-1; 8 nucleotides agree with TRBD1. This CDR3 is 16 amino acids long. The V gene's germline CDR1 is MNHEY and CDR2 SVGEGT. Unmatched junction bases numbered 9, after V lost 5 bases and J lost 3 bases. Here the CDR3 DNA reads TGTGCCAGCAGTGACCCCAGGGGGCGCGACTACAATGAGCAGTTCTTC. Translating gives CASSDPRGRDYNEQFF.

This rearrangement joins TRBV30 to TRBJ2-7; 9 bases align to TRBD1. The CDR3 consists of 15 residues. Germline CDR1 is GTSNPN and CDR2 is SVGIG (reference sequence). V was clipped by 0 bases and J by 4 bases; unmatched bases: 7. This CDR3 is CAWSVSRQGGYEQYF. The CDR3 DNA sequence: TGTGCCTGGAGTGTATCCCGACAGGGGGGGTACGAGCAGTACTTC.

The V gene is TRBV28, the J gene TRBJ1-4, with D tentatively TRBD1 (5 bases). Deletions cut 4 bases from V and 8 bases from J, with 20 bases between. The V gene's germline CDR1 is MDHEN and CDR2 SYDVKM. The CDR3 contains 16 residues. This CDR3 is CASSSAGGLSGEKLFF. The CDR3 DNA follows: TGTGCCAGCAGTTCCGCCGGGGGACTTTCAGGAGAAAAACTGTTTTTT.

The V gene is TRBV7-6, the J gene TRBJ1-4; TRBD1 aligns across 11 bases. The germline CDR1 and CDR2 sequences are SGHVS and FNYEAQ. V gave up 0 bases and J gave up 10 bases; unmatched junction bases: 7. The CDR3 is 16 amino acids. The CDR3 coding sequence is TGTGCCAGCAGCTTAGCGAAGGGACAGGGGGTAGTAAAACTGTTTTTT. It encodes CASSLAKGQGVVKLFF.

V gene TRBV14 combines with J gene TRBJ1-1; possibly TRBD1 for D (6 bases). With 4 bases removed from V and 5 bases from J, the gap between germline ends came to 14 bases. The CDR3 has 14 residues. In germline, CDR1 is SGHDN, CDR2 FVKESK. This chain's CDR3 is CASSRQGLGTEAFF. The CDR3 coding sequence is TGTGCCAGCAGCCGGCAGGGGTTGGGGACTGAAGCTTTCTTT.

This clone is a singleton in its sample. This chain joins TRBV7-2 and TRBJ1-1, with D uncertain. This CDR3 spans 13 amino acids. V was trimmed by 8 bases and J by 4 bases, leaving 14 bases between them. Germline V gene lookup returns CDR1 SGHTA and CDR2 FQGNSA. CDR3 sequence reads: CASCGLGGTEAFF. The DNA of the CDR3 is TGTGCCAGCTGCGGTCTAGGAGGCACTGAAGCTTTCTTT.

This chain links TRBV9 with TRBJ2-1; 11 nucleotides line up with TRBD2. Trimming took 0 bases from V and 5 from J; bases not matched to a gene: 10. Germline CDR1 reads SGDLS; CDR2 reads YYNGEE. The CDR3 is 18 amino acids. CDR3 sequence: CASSVGGTTSGSHNEQFF. The CDR3 DNA follows: TGTGCCAGCAGCGTAGGAGGGACAACTAGCGGGAGCCACAATGAGCAGTTCTTC.

This chain links TRBV24-1 with TRBJ1-4; TRBD1 agrees at 8 bases. After removal of 4 bases from V and 4 bases from J, the junction contained 4 bases not matched to a gene. This CDR3 spans 15 amino acids. The germline V gene encodes CDR1 KGHDR and CDR2 SFDVKD. The CDR3, as DNA: TGTGCCACCAGTGACCCGGGACAGGATAATGAAAAACTGTTTTTT. As protein: CATSDPGQDNEKLFF.

The rearrangement links TRBV25-1 to TRBJ1-3; D uncertain. There are 15 residues in the CDR3. The germline V gene encodes CDR1 MGHDK and CDR2 SYGVNS. Trimming cost V 7 bases and J 0 bases, with 13 bases left between them. Here the CDR3 reads CASTYLGSSGNTIYF. CDR3 nucleotide sequence: TGTGCCAGCACCTATCTGGGGAGCTCTGGAAACACCATATATTTT.

V and J are TRBV6-1 and TRBJ1-1, with no clear D. The germline V and J ends were trimmed by 4 bases and 3 bases, with 21 bases remaining between them. In germline, CDR1 is MNHNS, CDR2 SASEGT. CDR3 length: 17 amino acids. CDR3 residues: CASSGQPPRKGDTEAFF. CDR3 sequence (DNA): TGTGCCAGCAGTGGACAACCCCCTCGCAAGGGAGACACTGAAGCTTTCTTT.

V and J are TRBV27 and TRBJ2-7, with D unclear. The V end was cut by 5 bases, the J end by 4 bases, with 18 bases between. The CDR3 runs 15 residues. CDR1 MNHEY and CDR2 SMNVEV come from the germline V gene (reference sequence). The CDR3 bases are TGTGCCAGCAGTAAAGAATTCCCCAGTTCTTACGAGCAGTACTTC. This sequence encodes CASSKEFPSSYEQYF.

The genes are TRBV4-1 and TRBJ2-2, with D possibly being TRBD2 (5 bases). CDR1 is MGHRA, CDR2 YSYEKL, per germline. The CDR3 runs 14 residues. V was trimmed by 3 bases and J by 7 bases, leaving 12 bases between them. The CDR3 sequence: CASSHRTAGGELFF. DNA of the CDR3: TGCGCCAGCAGCCATAGGACGGCGGGCGGGGAGCTGTTTTTT.

V gene TRBV19 combines with J gene TRBJ2-4; possibly TRBD1 for D (5 bases). Between the trimmed V and J ends, which lost 1 base and 5 bases, there was a span of 12 bases. This CDR3 comprises 15 residues. Per germline, CDR1 LNHDA and CDR2 SQIVND (reference sequence). The DNA of the CDR3 is TGTGCCAGTAGTATAGGAAGGGGCACCCAAAACATTCAGTACTTC. Residues: CASSIGRGTQNIQYF.